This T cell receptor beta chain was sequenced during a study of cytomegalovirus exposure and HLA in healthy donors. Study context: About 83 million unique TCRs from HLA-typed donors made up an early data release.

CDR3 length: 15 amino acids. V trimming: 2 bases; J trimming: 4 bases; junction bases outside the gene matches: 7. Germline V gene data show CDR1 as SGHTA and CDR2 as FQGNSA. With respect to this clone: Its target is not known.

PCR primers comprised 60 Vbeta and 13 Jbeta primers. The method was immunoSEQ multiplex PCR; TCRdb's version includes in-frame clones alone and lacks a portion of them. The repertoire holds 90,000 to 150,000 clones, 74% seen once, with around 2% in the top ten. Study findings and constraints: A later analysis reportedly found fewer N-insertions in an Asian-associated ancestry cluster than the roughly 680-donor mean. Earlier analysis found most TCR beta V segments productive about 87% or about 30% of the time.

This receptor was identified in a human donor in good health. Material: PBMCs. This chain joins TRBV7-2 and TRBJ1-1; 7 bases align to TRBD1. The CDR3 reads CASSLNYRGFTEAFF. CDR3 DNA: TGTGCCAGCAGCTTAAACTACAGGGGTTTCACTGAAGCTTTCTTT.